The text below deals with one T cell receptor (beta chain). Its target is not known. Both 60 Vbeta primers and 13 Jbeta primers went into the PCR. The repertoire was sequenced with immunoSEQ multiplex PCR; TCRdb's copy has only in-frame clones and lacks some. Seen here are around 300,000 clones, 70% to 90% observed once, and the top ten hold 2% to 3%. This record comes from a study of cytomegalovirus exposure and HLA in healthy donors. The V segment lost 4 bases and the J segment 1 base; nucleotides outside the gene matches: 8. Germline V gives CDR1 SGHDN, CDR2 FVKESK. The CDR3 has 16 residues. Findings of the study overall: Some public TCRs appeared in many individuals, while most sequences were rare.

Source material: PBMCs. The chain employs TRBV14 and TRBJ2-3; 7 bases match TRBD2. The receptor was derived from a woman aged 18-29 years in good health and CMV-seronegative. The CDR3 region has the DNA TGTGCCAGCAGCCTCGGCGGGGGTCTCGGCACAGATACGCAGTATTTT. Its translation is CASSLGGGLGTDTQYF.